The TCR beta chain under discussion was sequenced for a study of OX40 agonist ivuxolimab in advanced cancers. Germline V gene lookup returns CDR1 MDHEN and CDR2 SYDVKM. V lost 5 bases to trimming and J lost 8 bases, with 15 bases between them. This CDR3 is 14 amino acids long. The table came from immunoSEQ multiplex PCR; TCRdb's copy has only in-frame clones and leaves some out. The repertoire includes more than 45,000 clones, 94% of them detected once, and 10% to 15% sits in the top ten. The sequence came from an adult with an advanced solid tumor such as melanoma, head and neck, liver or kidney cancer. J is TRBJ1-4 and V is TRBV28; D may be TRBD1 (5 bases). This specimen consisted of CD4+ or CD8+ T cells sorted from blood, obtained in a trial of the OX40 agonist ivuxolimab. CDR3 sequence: CASSPRGTVEKLFF. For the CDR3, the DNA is TGTGCCAGCAGTCCCCGTGGGACGGTCGAAAAACTGTTTTTT. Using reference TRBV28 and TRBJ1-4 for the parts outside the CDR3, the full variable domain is DVKVTQSSRYLVKRTGEKVFLECVQDMDHENMFWYRQDPGLGLRLIYFSYDVKMKEKGDIPEGYSVSREKKERFSLILESASTNQTSMYLCASSPRGTVEKLFFGSGTQLSVL.